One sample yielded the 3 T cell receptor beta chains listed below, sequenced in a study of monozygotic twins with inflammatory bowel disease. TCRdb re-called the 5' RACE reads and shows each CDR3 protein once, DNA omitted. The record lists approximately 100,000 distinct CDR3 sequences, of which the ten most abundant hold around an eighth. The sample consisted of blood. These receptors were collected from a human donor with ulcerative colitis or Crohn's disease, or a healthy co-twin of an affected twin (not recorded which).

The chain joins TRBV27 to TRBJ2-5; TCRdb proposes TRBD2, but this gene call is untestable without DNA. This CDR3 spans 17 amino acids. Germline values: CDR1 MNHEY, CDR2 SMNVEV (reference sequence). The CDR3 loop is CASSPSASGDAQETQYF.

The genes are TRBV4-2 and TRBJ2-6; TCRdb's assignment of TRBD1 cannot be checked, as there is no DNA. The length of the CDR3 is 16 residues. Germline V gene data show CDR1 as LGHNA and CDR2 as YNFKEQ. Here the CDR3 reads CASSLEGGAGANVLTF.

CDR3 residues: CSARDNGQPEIMEEQYF. The chain uses TRBV20-1 and TRBJ2-7; TCRdb reports TRBD1, a call that lacks DNA to check it against. CDR1 and CDR2 (germline): DFQATT, SNEGSKA (reference sequence). This CDR3 comprises 17 residues.